The TCR beta chain under discussion was sequenced for a study of TIL therapy for anti-PD-1-resistant metastatic lung cancer. Overall study: Most patients had lung adenocarcinoma.

Time point indicated: pre-treatment sample, taken before nivolumab and TIL therapy. This clone was detected only once. This was the immunoSEQ v3 assay. Sequencing depth was 2 million to 2.5 million read pairs for survey level, about 5-6.5 million for deep. The table came from immunoSEQ multiplex PCR; TCRdb's copy has only in-frame clones and leaves some out. The sample lists some 20,000 clones; around 79% were seen once. The TCR was taken from a person between 25 and 79 years old with non-small cell lung cancer. This specimen consisted of blood, obtained at baseline.

CDR3 sequence (DNA): TGCGCCAGCAGCCCTGATGGCAGAAACACAGATACGCAGTATTTT. Protein: CASSPDGRNTDTQYF. The chain employs TRBV5-1 and TRBJ2-3; D unresolved. Trimming took off 4 bases at V and 2 bases at J, with 14 bases between the two ends. This CDR3 has 15 residues. Per the germline V gene, CDR1 is SGHRS and CDR2 is YFSETQ.